These T cell receptor beta chains were read from a single sample in a study of cytomegalovirus exposure and HLA in healthy donors. Repertoires were generated with immunoSEQ multiplex PCR, while TCRdb's copy carries only in-frame clones and drops some. Counted here are 95,000 to 150,000 clones, approximately 66% occurring once; the ten biggest clones make up approximately 8.5%. Sample: PBMCs. All receptors derive from a woman between 35 and 50 years old in good health and CMV-seropositive. Each CDR3 is given with its conserved first and last residue. The D gene is left open where the match is weak. Size is stated for part of the rows, as once, few or many counts, or as a class when the clone is expanded.

TRBJ2-1	TRBV7-8	.	TRBD2	TGTGCCAGCAGCCCGACTAGCAGATCGTCCAATGAGCAGTTCTTC	CASSPTSRSSNEQFF
TRBJ1-1	TRBV6-1	once	TRBD1	TGTGCCAGCAGTGTGGACAGGGTAGTCGCTGAAGCTTTCTTT	CASSVDRVVAEAFF
TRBJ2-1	TRBV5-4	.	.	TGTGCCAGCAGCTTTTCGGATGAGCAGTTCTTC	CASSFSDEQFF
TRBJ1-4	TRBV5-1	few	TRBD1	TGCGCCAGCAGCTTGGCTAACAGGGGTGAAAAACTGTTTTTT	CASSLANRGEKLFF
TRBJ2-7	TRBV6-5	.	.	TGTGCCAGCGCCACCCAGGGTTTTCCTCGCGAGCAGTACTTC	CASATQGFPREQYF
TRBJ2-5	TRBV27	.	.	TGTGCCAGCAGACCGAGACCGGGGGAGACCCAGTACTTC	CASRPRPGETQYF
TRBJ2-2	TRBV5-1	.	.	TGCGCCAGCAGCGCTGGGGCAGGTGTTACCACCGGGGAGCTGTTTTTT	CASSAGAGVTTGELFF
TRBJ1-1	TRBV6-6	.	.	TGTGCCAGCAGTTACGTTCGGGATACTGAAGCTTTCTTT	CASSYVRDTEAFF
TRBJ2-5	TRBV7-2	.	.	TGTGCCAGCAGCTTAAGAGGCCAGAGCCAAGAGACCCAGTACTTC	CASSLRGQSQETQYF
TRBJ1-1	TRBV6-6	.	.	TGTGCCAGCAGTCCCCGGGCTGAAGCTTTCTTT	CASSPRAEAFF
TRBJ2-7	TRBV30	few	TRBD2	TGTGCCTGGAGTTCCTGGGGAGGGGTCGGTAGTTCCTACGAGCAGTACTTC	CAWSSWGGVGSSYEQYF
TRBJ1-3	TRBV19	.	.	TGTGCCAGTAGTATCCCCCAGGGCTCTGGAAACACCATATATTTT	CASSIPQGSGNTIYF
TRBJ2-7	TRBV7-9	few	.	TGTGCCAGCAGCGCAGGATCCTCCTACGAGCAGTACTTC	CASSAGSSYEQYF
TRBJ2-3	TRBV15	.	TRBD2	TGTGCCACCAGAAGCGGGAGGGATACGCAGTATTTT	CATRSGRDTQYF
TRBJ2-2	TRBV7-9	few	.	TGTGCCAGCAGCTGGTCACAGGATCCCACCGGGGAGCTGTTTTTT	CASSWSQDPTGELFF
TRBJ1-3	TRBV5-1	few	TRBD1	TGCGCCAGCAGCTGGACAGGGAAAGGAAACACCATATATTTT	CASSWTGKGNTIYF
TRBJ2-3	TRBV19	.	.	TGTGCCAGTAGCGGACAGCGAGGAAGGCCCACAGATACGCAGTATTTT	CASSGQRGRPTDTQYF
TRBJ2-3	TRBV19	.	.	TGTGCCAGTAGTACCCGAAGCGCAGATACGCAGTATTTT	CASSTRSADTQYF
TRBJ2-5	TRBV18	.	.	TGTGCCAGCTCACCAGGCGGGGTCGCGGGGGAGACCCAGTACTTC	CASSPGGVAGETQYF
TRBJ2-6	TRBV27	.	.	TGTGCCAGCAGTTTATACGCGGAAAGCTCTGGGGCCAACGTCCTGACTTTC	CASSLYAESSGANVLTF
TRBJ2-7	TRBV7-9	.	.	TGTGCCAGCAGCTTGGGACATTTCTACGAGCAGTACTTC	CASSLGHFYEQYF
TRBJ2-5	TRBV6-5	.	TRBD2	TGTGCCAGCACCTCTTCCGCGGGAGATTCAGAGACCCAGTACTTC	CASTSSAGDSETQYF
TRBJ2-1	TRBV5-1	.	TRBD2	TGCGCCAGCAGCTTGGCCACTAGCGGCTTGGATAATGAGCAGTTCTTC	CASSLATSGLDNEQFF
TRBJ1-5	TRBV2	.	.	TGTGCCAGCAGCGAGGGGGGGCGGAGGGTCAATCAGCCCCAGCATTTT	CASSEGGRRVNQPQHF
TRBJ2-7	TRBV19	.	.	TGTGCCAGTAGTATAGGAGGAGAAGAGCAGTACTTC	CASSIGGEEQYF
TRBJ2-4	TRBV10-3	.	.	TGTGCCATCAGTGAGTCGGAGACGAGGGACATTCAGTACTTC	CAISESETRDIQYF
TRBJ1-1	TRBV4-3	.	.	TGCGCCAGCAGCCAAGATCAGGGGCTGACAGAAAGGGTGGACACTGAAGCTTTCTTT	CASSQDQGLTERVDTEAFF
TRBJ2-1	TRBV27	.	.	TGTGCCAGCAGTTTCTTGCCTATAACCTACAATGAGCAGTTCTTC	CASSFLPITYNEQFF